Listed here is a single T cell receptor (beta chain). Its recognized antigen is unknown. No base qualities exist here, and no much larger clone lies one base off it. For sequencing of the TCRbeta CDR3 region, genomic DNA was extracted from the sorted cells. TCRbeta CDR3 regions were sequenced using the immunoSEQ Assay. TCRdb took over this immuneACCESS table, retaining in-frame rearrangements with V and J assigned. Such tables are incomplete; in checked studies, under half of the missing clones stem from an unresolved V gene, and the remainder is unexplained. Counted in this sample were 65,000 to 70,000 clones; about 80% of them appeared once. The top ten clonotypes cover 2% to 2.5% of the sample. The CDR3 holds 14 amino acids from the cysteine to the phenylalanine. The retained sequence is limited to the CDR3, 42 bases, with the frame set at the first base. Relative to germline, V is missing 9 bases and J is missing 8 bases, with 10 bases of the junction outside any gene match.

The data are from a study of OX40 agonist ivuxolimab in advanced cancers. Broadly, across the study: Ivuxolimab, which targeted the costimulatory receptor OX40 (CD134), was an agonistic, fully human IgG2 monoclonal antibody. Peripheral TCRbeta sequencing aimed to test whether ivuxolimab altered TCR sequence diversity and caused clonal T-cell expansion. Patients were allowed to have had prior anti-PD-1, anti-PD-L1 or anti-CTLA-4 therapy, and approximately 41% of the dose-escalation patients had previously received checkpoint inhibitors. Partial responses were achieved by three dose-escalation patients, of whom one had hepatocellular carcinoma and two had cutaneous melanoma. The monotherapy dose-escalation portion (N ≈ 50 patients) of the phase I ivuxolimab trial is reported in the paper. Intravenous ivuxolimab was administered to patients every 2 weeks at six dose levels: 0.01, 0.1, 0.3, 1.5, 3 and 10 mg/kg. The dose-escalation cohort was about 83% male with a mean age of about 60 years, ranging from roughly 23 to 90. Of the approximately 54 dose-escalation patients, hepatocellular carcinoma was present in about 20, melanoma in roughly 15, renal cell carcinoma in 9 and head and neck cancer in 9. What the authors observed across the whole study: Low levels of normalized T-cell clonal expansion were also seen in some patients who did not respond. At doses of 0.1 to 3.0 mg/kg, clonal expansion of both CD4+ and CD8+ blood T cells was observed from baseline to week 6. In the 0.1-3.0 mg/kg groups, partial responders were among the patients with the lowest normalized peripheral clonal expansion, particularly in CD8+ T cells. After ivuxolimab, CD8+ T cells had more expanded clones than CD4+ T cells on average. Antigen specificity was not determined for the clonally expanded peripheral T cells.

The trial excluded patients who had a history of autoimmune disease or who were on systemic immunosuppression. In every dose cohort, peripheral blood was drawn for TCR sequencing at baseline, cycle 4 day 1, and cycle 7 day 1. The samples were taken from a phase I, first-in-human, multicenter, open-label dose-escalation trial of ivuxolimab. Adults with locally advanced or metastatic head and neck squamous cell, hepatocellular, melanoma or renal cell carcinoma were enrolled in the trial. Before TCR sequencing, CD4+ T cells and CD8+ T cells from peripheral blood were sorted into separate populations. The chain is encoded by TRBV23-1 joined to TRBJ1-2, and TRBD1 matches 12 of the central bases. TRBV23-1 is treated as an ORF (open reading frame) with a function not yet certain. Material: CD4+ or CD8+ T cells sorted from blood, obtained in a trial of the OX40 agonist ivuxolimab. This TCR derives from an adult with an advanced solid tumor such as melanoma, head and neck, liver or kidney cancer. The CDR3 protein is CARGDRGRPEGYTF. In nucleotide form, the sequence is TGCGCCAGGGGGGACAGGGGGCGCCCCGAAGGCTACACCTTC.